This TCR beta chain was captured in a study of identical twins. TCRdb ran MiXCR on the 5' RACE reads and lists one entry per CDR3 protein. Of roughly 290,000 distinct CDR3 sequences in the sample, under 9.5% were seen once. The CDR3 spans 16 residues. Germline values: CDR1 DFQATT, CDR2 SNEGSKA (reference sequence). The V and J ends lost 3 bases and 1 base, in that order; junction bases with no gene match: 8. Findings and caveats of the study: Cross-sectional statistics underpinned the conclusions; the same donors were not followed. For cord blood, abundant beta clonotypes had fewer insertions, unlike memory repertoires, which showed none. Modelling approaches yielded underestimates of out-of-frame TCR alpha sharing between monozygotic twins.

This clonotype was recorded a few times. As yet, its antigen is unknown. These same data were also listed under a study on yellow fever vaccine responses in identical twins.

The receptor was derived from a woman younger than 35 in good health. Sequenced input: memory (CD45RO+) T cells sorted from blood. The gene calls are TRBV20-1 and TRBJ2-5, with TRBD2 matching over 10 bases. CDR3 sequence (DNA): TGCAGTGCTAGGAATGGCGCTAGCGGGGGCCAAGAGACCCAGTACTTC. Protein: CSARNGASGGQETQYF.